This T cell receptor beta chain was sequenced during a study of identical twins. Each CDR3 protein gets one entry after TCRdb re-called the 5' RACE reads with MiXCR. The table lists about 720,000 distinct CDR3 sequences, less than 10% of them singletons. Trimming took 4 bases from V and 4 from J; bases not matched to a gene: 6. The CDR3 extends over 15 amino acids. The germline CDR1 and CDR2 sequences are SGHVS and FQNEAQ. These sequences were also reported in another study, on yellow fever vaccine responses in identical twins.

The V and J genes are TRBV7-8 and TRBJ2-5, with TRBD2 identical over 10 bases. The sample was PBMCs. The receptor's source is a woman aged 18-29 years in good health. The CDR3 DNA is TGTGCCAGCAGCTCCGCCGAGCGGGGGGGAGAGACCCAGTACTTC. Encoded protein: CASSSAERGGETQYF.